This TCR beta chain derives from a study of circulating CD8 cells and anti-PD-1 response in melanoma. Study-level points and caveats: Published repertoire comparisons used only baseline and M1 samples. Experiments were generally run without replicates. Under 7% of TRB clonotypes were shared between subsets at M1.

Germline values: CDR1 SGHTA, CDR2 FQGTGA. V lost 0 bases, J lost 2 bases, and 10 bases lay in between. CDR3 length: 15 amino acids. This clonotype is labeled medium-sized (0.01 to 0.1%). Its target is not known. TCR libraries were prepared from around 14 ng of total RNA with the QIAseq Immune Repertoire TCR panel. TCRdb re-analysed the reads in MiXCR, keeping a single row per CDR3 protein. This table has 2,000 to 2,500 distinct CDR3 sequences, roughly 7% appearing once. Sorting of live CD3+CD8+TCRalphabeta+ cells by PD-1 and/or TIGIT gave four subsets. The sequence was collected from a human donor with melanoma. The input for sequencing was CD8+ T cells from PBMCs, taken at baseline or after one month of anti-PD-1 therapy (not recorded which). This chain connects TRBV7-3 to TRBJ1-2; D is perhaps TRBD1 (6 bases). The CDR3 protein is CASSLTPGENYGYTF. The CDR3 DNA reads TGTGCCAGCAGCTTAACCCCAGGGGAGAACTATGGCTACACCTTC. Looking up the rest from reference TRBV7-3 and TRBJ1-2 gives the full variable domain: GAGVSQTPSNKVTEKGKYVELRCDPISGHTALYWYRQSLGQGPEFLIYFQGTGAADDSGLPNDRFFAVRPEGSVSTLKIQRTERGDSAVYLCASSLTPGENYGYTFGSGTRLTVV.